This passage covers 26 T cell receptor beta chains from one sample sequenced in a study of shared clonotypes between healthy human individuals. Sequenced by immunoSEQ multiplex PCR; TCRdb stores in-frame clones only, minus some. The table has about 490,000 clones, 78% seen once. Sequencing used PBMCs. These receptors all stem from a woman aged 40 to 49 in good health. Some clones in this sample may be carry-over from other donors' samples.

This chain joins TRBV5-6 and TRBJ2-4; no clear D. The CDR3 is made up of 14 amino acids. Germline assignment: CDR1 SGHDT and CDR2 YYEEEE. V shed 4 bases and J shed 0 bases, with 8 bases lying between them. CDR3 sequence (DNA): TGTGCCAGCAGCCCGGTTGGAGCCAAAAACATTCAGTACTTC. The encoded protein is CASSPVGAKNIQYF.

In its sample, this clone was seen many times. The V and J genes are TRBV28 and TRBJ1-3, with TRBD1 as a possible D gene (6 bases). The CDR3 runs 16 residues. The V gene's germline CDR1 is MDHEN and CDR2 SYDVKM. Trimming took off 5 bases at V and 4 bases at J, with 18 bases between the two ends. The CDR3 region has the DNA TGTGCCAGCAGTCCACAGGGACAAGTGTACGGAAACACCATATATTTT. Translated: CASSPQGQVYGNTIYF.

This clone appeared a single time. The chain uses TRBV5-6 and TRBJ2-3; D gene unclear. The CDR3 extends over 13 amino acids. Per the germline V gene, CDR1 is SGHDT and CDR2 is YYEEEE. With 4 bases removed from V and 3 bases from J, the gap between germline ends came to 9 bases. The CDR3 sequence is CASSRSSTDTQYF. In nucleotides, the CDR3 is TGTGCCAGCAGCCGTTCATCGACAGATACGCAGTATTTT. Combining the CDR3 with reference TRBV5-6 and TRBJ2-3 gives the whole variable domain DAGVTQSPTHLIKTRGQQVTLRCSPKSGHDTVSWYQQALGQGPQFIFQYYEEEERQRGNFPDRFSGHQFPNYSSELNVNALLLGDSALYLCASSRSSTDTQYFGPGTRLTVL.

CDR3 DNA sequence: TGTGCCAGCAGCCAAGAAGTAGGGGGGGGTAAAGCTTTCTTT. Protein product: CASSQEVGGGKAFF. The chain joins TRBV4-2 to TRBJ1-1; possibly TRBD1 for D (6 bases). The CDR3 has 14 residues. V was shortened by 0 bases and J by 9 bases, with 14 bases between the two germline ends. Germline CDR1 and CDR2: LGHNA and YNFKEQ.

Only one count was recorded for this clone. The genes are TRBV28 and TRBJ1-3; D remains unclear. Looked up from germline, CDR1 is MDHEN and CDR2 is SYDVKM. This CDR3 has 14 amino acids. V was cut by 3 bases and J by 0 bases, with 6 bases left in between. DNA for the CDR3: TGTGCCAGCAGTTTTAGGTCCTCTGGAAACACCATATATTTT. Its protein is CASSFRSSGNTIYF.

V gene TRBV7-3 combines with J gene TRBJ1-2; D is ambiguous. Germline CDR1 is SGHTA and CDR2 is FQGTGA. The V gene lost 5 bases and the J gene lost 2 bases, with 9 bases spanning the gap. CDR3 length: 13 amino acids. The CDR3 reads CASSTDSNYGYTF. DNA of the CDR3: TGTGCCAGCAGCACAGATTCAAACTATGGCTACACCTTC.

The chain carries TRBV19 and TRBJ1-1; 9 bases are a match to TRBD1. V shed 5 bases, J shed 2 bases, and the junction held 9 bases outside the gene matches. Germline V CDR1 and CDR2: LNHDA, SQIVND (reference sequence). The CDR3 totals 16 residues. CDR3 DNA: TGTGCCAGTAGTTACCGGACAGGGGTACTTAACACTGAAGCTTTCTTT. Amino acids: CASSYRTGVLNTEAFF.

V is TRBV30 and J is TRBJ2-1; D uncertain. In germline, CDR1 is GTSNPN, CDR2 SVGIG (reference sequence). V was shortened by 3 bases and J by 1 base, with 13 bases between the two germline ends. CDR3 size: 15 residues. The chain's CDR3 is CAWRRSSGSYNEQFF. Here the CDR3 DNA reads TGTGCCTGGAGGCGAAGTAGTGGATCCTACAATGAGCAGTTCTTC.

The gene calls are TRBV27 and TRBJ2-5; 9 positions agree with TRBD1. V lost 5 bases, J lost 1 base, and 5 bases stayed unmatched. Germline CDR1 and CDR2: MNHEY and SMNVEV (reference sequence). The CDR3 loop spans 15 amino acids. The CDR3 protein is CASSAGQGTQETQYF. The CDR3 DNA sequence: TGTGCCAGCAGTGCCGGACAGGGGACCCAAGAGACCCAGTACTTC.

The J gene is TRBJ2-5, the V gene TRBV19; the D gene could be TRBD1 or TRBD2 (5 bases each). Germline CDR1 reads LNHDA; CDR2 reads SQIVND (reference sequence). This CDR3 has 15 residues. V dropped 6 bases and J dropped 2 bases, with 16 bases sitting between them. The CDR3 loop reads CASSYRDHEQETQYF. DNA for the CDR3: TGTGCCAGTAGCTACCGGGACCACGAACAAGAGACCCAGTACTTC.

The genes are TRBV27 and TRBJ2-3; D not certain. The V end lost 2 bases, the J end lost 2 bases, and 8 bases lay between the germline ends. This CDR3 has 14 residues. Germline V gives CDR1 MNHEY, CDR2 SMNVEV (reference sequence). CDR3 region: CASSLTRYTDTQYF. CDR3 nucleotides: TGTGCCAGCAGTTTAACCAGGTACACAGATACGCAGTATTTT.

CDR3 loop: CSGVTGAGNEQFF. As DNA, the CDR3 is TGCAGCGGAGTGACGGGAGCTGGCAATGAGCAGTTCTTC. The gene calls are TRBV29-1 and TRBJ2-1; D is perhaps TRBD2 (6 bases). The germline V and J ends were trimmed by 7 bases and 6 bases, with 16 bases remaining between them. The germline gives CDR1 SQVTM, CDR2 ANQGSEA. The CDR3 extends over 13 amino acids.

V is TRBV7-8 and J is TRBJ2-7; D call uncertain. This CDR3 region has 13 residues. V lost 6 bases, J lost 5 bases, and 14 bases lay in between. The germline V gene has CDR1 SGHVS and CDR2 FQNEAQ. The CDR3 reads CASSEGRKNEQYF. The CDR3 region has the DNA TGTGCCAGCAGTGAAGGGCGGAAGAACGAGCAGTACTTC.

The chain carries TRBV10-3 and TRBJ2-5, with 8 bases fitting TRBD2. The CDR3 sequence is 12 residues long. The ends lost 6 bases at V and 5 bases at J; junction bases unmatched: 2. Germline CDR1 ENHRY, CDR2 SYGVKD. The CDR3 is CAISPGGETQYF. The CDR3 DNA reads TGTGCCATCAGCCCGGGGGGGGAGACCCAGTACTTC.

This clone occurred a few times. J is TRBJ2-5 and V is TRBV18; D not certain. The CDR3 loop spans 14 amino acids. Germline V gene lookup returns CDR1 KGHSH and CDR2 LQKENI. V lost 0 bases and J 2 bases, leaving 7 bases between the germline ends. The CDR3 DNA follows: TGTGCCAGCTCACCACCGAACGGGCAAGAGACCCAGTACTTC. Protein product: CASSPPNGQETQYF.

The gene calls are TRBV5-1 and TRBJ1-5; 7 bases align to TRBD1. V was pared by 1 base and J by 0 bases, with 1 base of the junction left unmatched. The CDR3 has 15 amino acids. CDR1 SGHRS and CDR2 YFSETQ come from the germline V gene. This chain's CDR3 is CASSLQGDSNQPQHF. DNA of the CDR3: TGCGCCAGCAGCTTGCAGGGGGATAGCAATCAGCCCCAGCATTTT.

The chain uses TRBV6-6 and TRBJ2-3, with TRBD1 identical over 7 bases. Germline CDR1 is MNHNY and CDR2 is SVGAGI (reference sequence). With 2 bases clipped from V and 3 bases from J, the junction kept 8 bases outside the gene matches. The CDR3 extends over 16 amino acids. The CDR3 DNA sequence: TGTGCCAGCAGTTACACAGCAGGGGGTGGGACAGATACGCAGTATTTT. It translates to CASSYTAGGGTDTQYF.

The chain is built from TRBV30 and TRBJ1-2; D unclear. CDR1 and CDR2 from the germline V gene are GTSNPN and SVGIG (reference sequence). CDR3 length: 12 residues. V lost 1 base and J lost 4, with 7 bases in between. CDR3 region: CAWSGGSYGYTF. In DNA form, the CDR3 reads TGTGCCTGGAGTGGAGGATCCTATGGCTACACCTTC.

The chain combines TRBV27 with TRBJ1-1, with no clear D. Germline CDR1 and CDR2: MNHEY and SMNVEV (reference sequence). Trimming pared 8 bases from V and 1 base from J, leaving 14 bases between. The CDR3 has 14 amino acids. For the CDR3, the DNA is TGTGCCAGCGGGATCCCCGGGAAGAACACTGAAGCTTTCTTT. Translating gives CASGIPGKNTEAFF.

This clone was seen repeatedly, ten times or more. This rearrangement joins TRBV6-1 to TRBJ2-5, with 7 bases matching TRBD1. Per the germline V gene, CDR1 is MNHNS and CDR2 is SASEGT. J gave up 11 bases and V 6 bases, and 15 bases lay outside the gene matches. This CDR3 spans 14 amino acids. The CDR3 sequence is CASSKGQAPSRQYF. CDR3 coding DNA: TGTGCCAGCAGCAAAGGACAGGCCCCTTCCCGTCAGTACTTC.

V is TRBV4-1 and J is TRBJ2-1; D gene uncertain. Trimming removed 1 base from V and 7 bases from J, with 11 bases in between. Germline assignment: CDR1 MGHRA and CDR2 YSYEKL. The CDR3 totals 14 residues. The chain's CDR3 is CASSQGVIWNEQFF. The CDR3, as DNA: TGCGCCAGCAGCCAAGGTGTTATCTGGAATGAGCAGTTCTTC.

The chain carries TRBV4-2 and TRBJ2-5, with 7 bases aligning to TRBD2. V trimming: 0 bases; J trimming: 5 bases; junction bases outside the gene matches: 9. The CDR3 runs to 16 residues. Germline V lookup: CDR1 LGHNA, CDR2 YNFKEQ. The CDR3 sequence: CASSQDWLAEGETQYF. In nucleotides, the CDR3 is TGTGCCAGCAGCCAAGACTGGCTAGCGGAGGGGGAGACCCAGTACTTC.

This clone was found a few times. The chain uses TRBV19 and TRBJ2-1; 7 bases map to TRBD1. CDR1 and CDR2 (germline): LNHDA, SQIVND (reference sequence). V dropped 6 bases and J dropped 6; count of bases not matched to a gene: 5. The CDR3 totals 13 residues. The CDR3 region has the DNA TGTGCCAGTAGGAACCAGGGGGTCAATGAGCAGTTCTTC. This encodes CASRNQGVNEQFF.

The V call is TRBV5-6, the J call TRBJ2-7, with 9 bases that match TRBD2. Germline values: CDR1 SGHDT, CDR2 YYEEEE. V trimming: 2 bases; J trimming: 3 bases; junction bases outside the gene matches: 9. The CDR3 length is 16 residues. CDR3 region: CASSLVGGRADYEQYF. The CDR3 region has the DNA TGTGCCAGCAGCTTAGTCGGCGGGAGGGCCGACTACGAGCAGTACTTC.

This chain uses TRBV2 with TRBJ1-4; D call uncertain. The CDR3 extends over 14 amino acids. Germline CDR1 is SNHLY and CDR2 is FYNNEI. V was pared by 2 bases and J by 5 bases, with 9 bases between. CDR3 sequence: CASSERVGNEKLFF. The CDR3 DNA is TGTGCCAGCAGTGAACGTGTGGGGAATGAAAAACTGTTTTTT.

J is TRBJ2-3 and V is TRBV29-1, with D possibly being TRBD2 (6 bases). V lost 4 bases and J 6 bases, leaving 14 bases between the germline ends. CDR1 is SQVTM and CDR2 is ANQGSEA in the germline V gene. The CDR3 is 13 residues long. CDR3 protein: CSVGRGEGDTQYF. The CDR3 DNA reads TGCAGCGTTGGGAGGGGAGAGGGGGATACGCAGTATTTT.